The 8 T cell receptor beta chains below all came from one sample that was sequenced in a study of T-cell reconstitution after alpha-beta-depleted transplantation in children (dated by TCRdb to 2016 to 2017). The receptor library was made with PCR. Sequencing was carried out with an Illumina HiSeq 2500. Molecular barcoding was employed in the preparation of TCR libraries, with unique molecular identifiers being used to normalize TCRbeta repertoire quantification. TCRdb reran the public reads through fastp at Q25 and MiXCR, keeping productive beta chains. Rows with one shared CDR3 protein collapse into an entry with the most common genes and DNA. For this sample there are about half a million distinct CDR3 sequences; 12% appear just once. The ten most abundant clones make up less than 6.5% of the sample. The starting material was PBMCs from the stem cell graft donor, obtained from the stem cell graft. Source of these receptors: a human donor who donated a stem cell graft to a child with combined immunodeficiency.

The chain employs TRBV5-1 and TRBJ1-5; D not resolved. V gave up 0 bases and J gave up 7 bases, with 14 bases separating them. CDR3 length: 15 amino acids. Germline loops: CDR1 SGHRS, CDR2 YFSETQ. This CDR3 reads CASSLAGGVIQPQHF. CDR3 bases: TGCGCCAGCAGCTTGGCCGGCGGGGTCATCCAGCCCCAGCATTTT.

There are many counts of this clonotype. CDR3 region: CASSLGGQYEQYF. The DNA for the CDR3 is TGTGCCAGCAGCTTAGGGGGGCAATACGAGCAGTACTTC. The gene calls are TRBV7-3 and TRBJ2-7; D possibly matches TRBD1 or TRBD2 (6 bases each). CDR1 and CDR2 from the germline V gene are SGHTA and FQGTGA. The CDR3 spans 13 residues. V lost 2 bases and J lost 4, with 9 bases in between.

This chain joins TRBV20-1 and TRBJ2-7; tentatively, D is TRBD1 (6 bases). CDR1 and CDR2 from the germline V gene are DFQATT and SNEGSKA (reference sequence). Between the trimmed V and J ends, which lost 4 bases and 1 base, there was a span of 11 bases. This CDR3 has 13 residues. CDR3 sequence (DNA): TGCAGTGCTATAGTTGACAGGTCCTACGAGCAGTACTTC. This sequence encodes CSAIVDRSYEQYF.

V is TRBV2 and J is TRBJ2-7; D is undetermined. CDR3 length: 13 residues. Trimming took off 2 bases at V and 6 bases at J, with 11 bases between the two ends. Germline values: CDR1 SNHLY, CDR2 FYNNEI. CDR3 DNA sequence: TGTGCCAGCAGTGAACTTCCCACTGCCGAGCAGTACTTC. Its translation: CASSELPTAEQYF.

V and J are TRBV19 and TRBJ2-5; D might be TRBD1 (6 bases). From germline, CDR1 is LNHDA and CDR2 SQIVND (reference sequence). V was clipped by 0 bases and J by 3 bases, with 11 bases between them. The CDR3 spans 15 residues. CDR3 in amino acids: CASSIDSTGKETQYF. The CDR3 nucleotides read TGTGCCAGTAGTATAGATTCGACAGGTAAAGAGACCCAGTACTTC.

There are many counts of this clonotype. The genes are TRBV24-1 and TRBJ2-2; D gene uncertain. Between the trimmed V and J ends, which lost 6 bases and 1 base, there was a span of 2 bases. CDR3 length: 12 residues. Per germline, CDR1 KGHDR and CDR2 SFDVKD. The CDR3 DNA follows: TGTGCCACCAGTCGGAACACCGGGGAGCTGTTTTTT. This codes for CATSRNTGELFF.

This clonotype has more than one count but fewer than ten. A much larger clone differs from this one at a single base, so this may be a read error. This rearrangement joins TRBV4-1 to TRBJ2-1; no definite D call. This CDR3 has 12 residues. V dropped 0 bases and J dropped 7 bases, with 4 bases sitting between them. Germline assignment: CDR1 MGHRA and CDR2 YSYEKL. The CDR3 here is CASSQDWNEQFF. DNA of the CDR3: TGCGCCAGCAGCCAAGACTGGAATGAGCAGTTCTTC.

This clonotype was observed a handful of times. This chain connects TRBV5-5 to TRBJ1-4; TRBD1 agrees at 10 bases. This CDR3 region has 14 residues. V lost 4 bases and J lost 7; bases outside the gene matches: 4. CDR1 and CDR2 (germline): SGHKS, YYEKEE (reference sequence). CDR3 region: CASSMTGGGEKLFF. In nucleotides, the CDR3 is TGTGCCAGCAGCATGACAGGGGGCGGTGAAAAACTGTTTTTT.